The 13 T cell receptor beta chains given below trace back to one sample, sequenced in a study of vaccination effects on CD4 cells after COVID-19. ViraFEST expansion of antigen-specific CD4+ T cells with viral peptide pools preceded sequencing. Culturing for 10 days preceded CD4+ T cell isolation. The person had a PCR-confirmed SARS-CoV-2 infection during March to December 2020. TCRdb's copy holds only in-frame clones and misses some; the assay was immunoSEQ multiplex PCR. The table has about 22,000 clones, about 72% seen once; the top ten hold 16%. Their specific antigens are unknown. This sample comprised CD4+ T cells from PBMCs cultured with SARS-CoV-2 spike peptides, obtained before COVID-19 vaccination. The receptors derive from a human donor who had a prior SARS-CoV-2 infection.

Only a few counts were recorded for this clone. The chain is built from TRBV27 and TRBJ1-1, with D tentatively TRBD1 (6 bases). CDR3 length: 14 amino acids. Germline V lookup: CDR1 MNHEY, CDR2 SMNVEV (reference sequence). Trimming removed 6 bases from V and 10 bases from J, with 21 bases in between. CDR3: CASSRPGLQGGAFF. CDR3 nucleotides: TGTGCCAGCAGCCGACCCGGGTTACAGGGTGGAGCTTTCTTT.

The chain uses TRBV6-2 or TRBV6-3 and TRBJ1-2, with D possibly matching TRBD1 (5 bases). The CDR3 consists of 12 residues. CDR1 and CDR2 (germline): MNHEY, SVGEGT. V shed 4 bases and J shed 8 bases, with 11 bases lying between them. The CDR3 loop reads CASSSGPGGYTF. The CDR3 bases are TGTGCCAGCAGTTCGGGGCCGGGGGGCTACACCTTC.

This clone occurred once. V gene TRBV3-1 (or the pseudogene TRBV3-2) combines with J gene TRBJ1-3; D is possibly TRBD1 (5 bases). With 8 bases removed from V and 0 bases from J, the gap between germline ends came to 11 bases. Per germline, CDR1 LGHDT and CDR2 YNNKEL (reference sequence). CDR3 length: 14 residues. The CDR3, as DNA: TGTGCCAGCGGGGACTCACGCTCTGGAAACACCATATATTTT. This gives the protein CASGDSRSGNTIYF.

The chain has TRBV5-6 and TRBJ2-1; TRBD2 matches 11 bases. The CDR3 contains 17 residues. The trim removed 3 bases at V and 4 bases at J, leaving 9 bases unmatched. The germline gives CDR1 SGHDT, CDR2 YYEEEE. The CDR3 loop is CASSSSVLAGEYNEQFF. In DNA form, the CDR3 reads TGTGCCAGCAGCTCGTCTGTACTAGCGGGGGAGTACAATGAGCAGTTCTTC.

The chain is built from TRBV6-5 and TRBJ1-1; possible D gene TRBD1, 6 bases. Germline V CDR1 and CDR2: MNHEY, SVGAGI. The V end lost 3 bases, the J end lost 7 bases, and 18 bases lay between the germline ends. The CDR3 has 15 residues. The CDR3 bases are TGTGCCAGCAGTTATCTACAGGGAGGGTTGGGTGAAGCTTTCTTT. It is translated as CASSYLQGGLGEAFF.

This clone ranks as large. The chain joins TRBV6-5 to TRBJ2-2; the match to TRBD2 covers 10 bases. Germline values: CDR1 MNHEY, CDR2 SVGAGI. The J segment lost 3 bases and the V segment lost 8 bases, leaving 6 bases of the junction unmatched. The CDR3 totals 15 residues. The CDR3 region is CASVQREGYTGELFF. The CDR3, as DNA: TGTGCCAGCGTTCAGCGGGAGGGCTACACCGGGGAGCTGTTTTTT.

V usage is TRBV15 and J usage is TRBJ2-7; 9 bases line up with TRBD2. The V gene's germline CDR1 is LNHNV and CDR2 YYDKDF (reference sequence). The CDR3 is made up of 14 amino acids. With V trimmed by 3 bases and J by 5 bases, 5 bases remained unmatched. In DNA form, the CDR3 reads TGTGCCACCAGCAGGTGGACTAGCGACCACGAGCAGTACTTC. Its protein product is CATSRWTSDHEQYF.

The chain recombines TRBV29-1 with TRBJ2-1; 12 bases map to TRBD2. Germline V CDR1 and CDR2: SQVTM, ANQGSEA. The CDR3 loop spans 11 amino acids. J was trimmed by 15 bases and V by 5 bases; bases with no gene match: 5. CDR3 nucleotide sequence: TGCAGCGTTCAGACTAGCGGGAGAGGGTTCTTC. This sequence encodes CSVQTSGRGFF.

The chain links TRBV5-1 to TRBJ2-5; no reliable D call. Germline V CDR1 and CDR2: SGHRS, YFSETQ. The ends were cut back, 0 bases at V and 1 base at J, with 10 bases in the middle. This CDR3 region has 15 residues. The DNA of the CDR3 is TGCGCCAGCAGCTTGGTGCCAGCCACCCAAGAGACCCAGTACTTC. It is translated as CASSLVPATQETQYF.

The chain recombines TRBV7-2 with TRBJ2-7; 9 bases are shared with TRBD1. The J segment lost 5 bases and the V segment lost 7 bases, leaving 6 bases of the junction unmatched. CDR1 SGHTA and CDR2 FQGNSA come from the germline V gene. This CDR3 has 13 amino acids. The DNA for the CDR3 is TGTGCCAGCAATTCAGGGGACAGGGACGAGCAGTACTTC. Its translation is CASNSGDRDEQYF.

This sequence joins TRBV7-8 and TRBJ2-7, with D uncertain. This CDR3 has 15 amino acids. Germline V gene sequence: CDR1 SGHVS, CDR2 FQNEAQ. The V gene lost 2 bases and the J gene lost 5 bases, with 16 bases spanning the gap. CDR3 DNA: TGTGCCAGCAGCTTACTAGGGATAGCAGGACACGAGCAGTACTTC. It is translated as CASSLLGIAGHEQYF.

The chain links TRBV7-3 to TRBJ2-2; 7 bases map to TRBD2. Germline CDR1 SGHTA, CDR2 FQGTGA. The CDR3 consists of 16 residues. Losses at the gene ends were 2 bases for V and 3 bases for J; bases not matched to a gene: 6. Written as DNA, the CDR3 is TGTGCCAGCAGCTTATGGGGGGGAGTGGACACCGGGGAGCTGTTTTTT. It is translated as CASSLWGGVDTGELFF.

This clone was seen a handful of times. The chain employs TRBV7-8 and TRBJ1-2; 9 bases are shared with TRBD1. The CDR3 is 15 amino acids. CDR1 is SGHVS, CDR2 FQNEAQ, per germline. Trimming cost V 4 bases and J 8 bases; bases outside gene matches: 11. CDR3 loop: CASSSSSQGAGGYTF. In DNA form, the CDR3 reads TGTGCCAGCAGCTCATCGTCACAGGGGGCTGGGGGCTACACCTTC.